This TCR beta chain was captured in a study of graft-versus-host responses after intestinal transplantation. With respect to this clone: No antigen is known for it.

Germline CDR1 is SGHTA and CDR2 is FQGTGA. V was cut by 3 bases and J by 4 bases, with 13 bases left in between. CDR3 length equals 15 residues. Measured with immunoSEQ multiplex PCR; TCRdb has only the in-frame clones, and not every one. Of tens of thousands of clones listed, 85% to 95% are singletons. V usage is TRBV7-3 and J usage is TRBJ2-1; D gene unclear. This receptor was taken from a human donor who was the organ donor for an intestinal transplant. Here the sequenced sample was unstimulated CD4+ T cells sorted from spleen or lymph node cells, taken before transplant. The CDR3 loop is CASSFGLSSYNEQFF. DNA for the CDR3: TGTGCCAGCAGCTTCGGCCTTTCTTCTTACAATGAGCAGTTCTTC.